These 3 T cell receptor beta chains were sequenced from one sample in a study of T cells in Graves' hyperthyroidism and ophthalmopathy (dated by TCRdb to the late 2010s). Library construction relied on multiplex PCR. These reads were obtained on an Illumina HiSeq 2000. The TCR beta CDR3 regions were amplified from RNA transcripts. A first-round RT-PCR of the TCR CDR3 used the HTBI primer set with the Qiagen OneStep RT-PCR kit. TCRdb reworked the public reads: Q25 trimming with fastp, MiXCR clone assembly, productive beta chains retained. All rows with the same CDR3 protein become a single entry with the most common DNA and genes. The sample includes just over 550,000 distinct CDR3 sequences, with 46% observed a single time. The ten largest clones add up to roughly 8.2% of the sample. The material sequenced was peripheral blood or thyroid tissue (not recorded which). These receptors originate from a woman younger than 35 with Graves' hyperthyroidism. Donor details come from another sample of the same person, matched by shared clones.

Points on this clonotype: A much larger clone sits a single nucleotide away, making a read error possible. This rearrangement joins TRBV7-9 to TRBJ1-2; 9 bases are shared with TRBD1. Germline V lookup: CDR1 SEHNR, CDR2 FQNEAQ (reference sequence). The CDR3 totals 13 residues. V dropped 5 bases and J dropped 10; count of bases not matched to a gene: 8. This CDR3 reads CASSRAGTGYYTF. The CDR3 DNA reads TGTGCCAGCAGCCGAGCCGGGACAGGGTACTACACCTTC.

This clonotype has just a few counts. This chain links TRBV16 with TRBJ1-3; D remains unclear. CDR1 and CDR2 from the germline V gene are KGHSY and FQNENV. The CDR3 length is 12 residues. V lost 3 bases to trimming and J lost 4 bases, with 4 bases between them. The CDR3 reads CASSQEGNTIYF. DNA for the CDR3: TGTGCCAGCAGCCAGGAGGGAAACACCATATATTTT.

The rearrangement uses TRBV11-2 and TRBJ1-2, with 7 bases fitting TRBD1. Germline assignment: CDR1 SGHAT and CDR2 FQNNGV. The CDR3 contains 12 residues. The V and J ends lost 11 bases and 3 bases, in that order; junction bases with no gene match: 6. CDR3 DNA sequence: TGTGCCTGGAGCACAGGGGACTATGGCTACACCTTC. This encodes CAWSTGDYGYTF. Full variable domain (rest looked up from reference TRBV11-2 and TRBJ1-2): EAGVAQSPRYKIIEKRQSVAFWCNPISGHATLYWYQQILGQGPKLLIQFQNNGVVDDSQLPKDRFSAERLKGVDSTLKIQPAKLEDSAVYLCAWSTGDYGYTFGSGTRLTVV.